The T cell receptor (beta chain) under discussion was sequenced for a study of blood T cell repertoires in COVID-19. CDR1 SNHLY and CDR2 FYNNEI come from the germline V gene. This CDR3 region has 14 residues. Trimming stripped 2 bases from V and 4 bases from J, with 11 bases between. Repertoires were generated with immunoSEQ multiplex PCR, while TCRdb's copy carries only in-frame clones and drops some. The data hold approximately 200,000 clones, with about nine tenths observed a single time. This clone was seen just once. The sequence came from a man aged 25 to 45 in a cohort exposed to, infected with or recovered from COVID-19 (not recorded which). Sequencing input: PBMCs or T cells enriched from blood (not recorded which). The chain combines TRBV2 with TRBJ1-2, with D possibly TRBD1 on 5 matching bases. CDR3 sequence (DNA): TGTGCCAGCAGTGAATCCGTGGGGCCCTATGGCTACACCTTC. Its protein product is CASSESVGPYGYTF.